This record looks at one T cell receptor beta chain sequence and its context. Only in-frame clones appear in the TCRdb table, and some are missing; sequencing was by immunoSEQ multiplex PCR. The data show about 14,000 clones, with around 78% seen just once and approximately 17% held by the top ten. The sample comes from a study of blood T cell repertoires in COVID-19. Germline V gene data show CDR1 as SEHNR and CDR2 as FQNEAQ (reference sequence). The V end lost 1 base, the J end lost 4 bases, and 10 bases lay between the germline ends. The CDR3 sequence is 14 residues long. The sample taken for sequencing was peripheral blood. This sequence originates from a man in his forties with active or convalescent COVID-19. V usage is TRBV7-9 and J usage is TRBJ2-5; no reliable D call. The chain's CDR3 is CASSLVSQSETQYF. The CDR3 bases are TGTGCCAGCAGCTTAGTTTCCCAGTCAGAGACCCAGTACTTC.